This passage covers 20 T cell receptor beta chains from one sample sequenced in a study of blood T cell repertoires in COVID-19. Some clones are missing from TCRdb's copy, which holds only in-frame ones; the method was immunoSEQ multiplex PCR. Here the sample spans some 120,000 clones, roughly four fifths being singletons. The sample consisted of peripheral blood. These receptor sequences come from a man between 60 and 75 years old with acute or convalescent COVID-19.

J is TRBJ1-1 and V is TRBV28; D unclear. Trimming left V 5 bases short and J 1 base short, with 14 bases between. The length of the CDR3 is 15 residues. Per the germline V gene, CDR1 is MDHEN and CDR2 is SYDVKM. The CDR3: CASSPYEGANTEAFF. DNA of the CDR3: TGTGCCAGCAGTCCCTACGAGGGTGCGAACACTGAAGCTTTCTTT.

The rearrangement uses TRBV10-3 and TRBJ2-5; no clear D gene. The CDR3 is 11 residues long. V was clipped by 8 bases and J by 6 bases, with 10 bases between them. Germline CDR1 ENHRY, CDR2 SYGVKD. For the CDR3, the DNA is TGTGCCATCGCCGCCGAGCAGACCCAGTACTTC. This gives the protein CAIAAEQTQYF.

The table lists this clone with a few counts. The chain is built from TRBV30 and TRBJ2-7; 8 bases match TRBD2. The CDR3 is 14 amino acids. Germline CDR1 and CDR2: GTSNPN and SVGIG (reference sequence). V lost 3 bases to trimming and J lost 6 bases; unmatched junction nucleotides: 10. The DNA for the CDR3 is TGTGCCTGGAGCCCCGGGACGGGAGGGGGCGAGCAGTACTTC. Protein product: CAWSPGTGGGEQYF.

Remarks on this clone: In the same sample, other DNA sequences code for this CDR3. The genes are TRBV2 and TRBJ1-1, with 8 positions matching TRBD1. The CDR3 has 13 residues. Germline CDR1 SNHLY, CDR2 FYNNEI. V lost 6 bases and J lost 4; bases outside the gene matches: 4. CDR3 amino acids: CASSRQGSTEAFF. The DNA for the CDR3 is TGTGCCAGCAGCCGACAGGGGAGCACTGAAGCTTTCTTT.

The genes are TRBV25-1 and TRBJ1-4; maybe TRBD1 (6 bases). V was pared by 8 bases and J by 10 bases, with 23 bases between. CDR1 and CDR2 from the germline V gene are MGHDK and SYGVNS. The CDR3 sequence is 15 residues long. The CDR3: CASEPLGRGAGKLFF. CDR3 coding DNA: TGTGCCAGCGAACCCCTTGGCAGGGGAGCAGGAAAACTGTTTTTT.

The J gene is TRBJ2-1, the V gene TRBV5-1; D unclear. The CDR3 has 14 residues. Germline loops: CDR1 SGHRS, CDR2 YFSETQ. The V gene lost 0 bases and the J gene lost 6 bases, with 10 bases spanning the gap. The CDR3 loop is CASSLADPGNEQFF. The CDR3, as DNA: TGCGCCAGCAGCTTGGCCGATCCGGGCAATGAGCAGTTCTTC.

The rearrangement links TRBV2 to TRBJ2-3; TRBD2 matches at 12 bases. The CDR3 covers 17 residues. V trimming: 3 bases; J trimming: 3 bases; junction bases outside the gene matches: 7. Germline loops: CDR1 SNHLY, CDR2 FYNNEI. CDR3 nucleotide sequence: TGTGCCAGCAGTGATCCTACGACTAGCGGGAGTACAGATACGCAGTATTTT. This sequence encodes CASSDPTTSGSTDTQYF.

The count of this clone is one. The V and J genes are TRBV19 and TRBJ1-2; D is ambiguous. V was trimmed by 6 bases and J by 4 bases, leaving 15 bases between them. This CDR3 has 14 residues. Germline V CDR1 and CDR2: LNHDA, SQIVND (reference sequence). The CDR3 protein is CASRASGGAYGYTF. CDR3 in DNA: TGTGCCAGTAGAGCCTCCGGAGGAGCCTATGGCTACACCTTC.

The V call is TRBV18, the J call TRBJ2-5; weak D call: TRBD2 (5 bases). The CDR3 consists of 12 residues. V dropped 6 bases and J dropped 5 bases, with 10 bases sitting between them. The germline CDR1 and CDR2 sequences are KGHSH and LQKENI. The CDR3 DNA reads TGTGCCAGCTCCCCGTGCGGGGAGACCCAGTACTTC. Translation gives CASSPCGETQYF. Full variable domain (rest looked up from reference TRBV18 and TRBJ2-5): NAGVMQNPRHLVRRRGQEARLRCSPMKGHSHVYWYRQLPEEGLKFMVYLQKENIIDESGMPKERFSAEFPKEGPSILRIQQVVRGDSAAYFCASSPCGETQYFGPGTRLLVL.

The J gene is TRBJ2-4, the V gene TRBV9; 14 nucleotides line up with TRBD2. The CDR3 spans 17 residues. Germline V CDR1 and CDR2: SGDLS, YYNGEE. V gave up 0 bases and J gave up 8 bases; unmatched junction bases: 7. As DNA, the CDR3 is TGTGCCAGCAGCGTAGGGGGACTAGCGGGAGTTTCGGACATTCAGTACTTC. It encodes CASSVGGLAGVSDIQYF. The full variable domain, its missing parts supplied by reference TRBV9 and TRBJ2-4, is DSGVTQTPKHLITATGQRVTLRCSPRSGDLSVYWYQQSLDQGLQFLIQYYNGEERAKGNILERFSAQQFPDLHSELNLSSLELGDSALYFCASSVGGLAGVSDIQYFGAGTRLSVL.

The chain couples TRBV5-1 to TRBJ1-2, with D perhaps matching TRBD1 (5 bases). Germline CDR1 SGHRS, CDR2 YFSETQ. This CDR3 has 13 amino acids. V lost 4 bases and J lost 4, with 11 bases in between. The chain's CDR3 is CASSQMGGYGYTF. The CDR3 nucleotides read TGCGCCAGCAGCCAAATGGGGGGCTATGGCTACACCTTC.

The genes are TRBV2 and TRBJ2-2; 12 nucleotides match TRBD2. The CDR3 is 16 residues long. In germline, CDR1 is SNHLY, CDR2 FYNNEI. Trimming at V came to 4 bases and at J to 5 bases, leaving 5 bases not matched to a gene. The CDR3 loop is CASSVLAGGGTGELFF. The DNA of the CDR3 is TGTGCCAGCAGTGTACTAGCGGGAGGCGGAACCGGGGAGCTGTTTTTT. The full variable domain, in which reference TRBV2 and TRBJ2-2 provide the parts outside the CDR3, is EPEVTQTPSHQVTQMGQEVILRCVPISNHLYFYWYRQILGQKVEFLVSFYNNEISEKSEIFDDQFSVERPDGSNFTLKIRSTKLEDSAMYFCASSVLAGGGTGELFFGEGSRLTVL.

The chain couples TRBV18 to TRBJ2-7; 9 bases line up with TRBD1. CDR3 size: 15 residues. Germline V lookup: CDR1 KGHSH, CDR2 LQKENI. V trimming: 3 bases; J trimming: 7 bases; junction bases outside the gene matches: 10. CDR3 nucleotide sequence: TGTGCCAGCTCACCGAACACCGGGACAGGGTATGAGCAGTACTTC. It encodes CASSPNTGTGYEQYF.

The chain recombines TRBV5-1 with TRBJ2-7; D call uncertain. The CDR3 runs 14 residues. Germline CDR1 and CDR2: SGHRS and YFSETQ. V was trimmed by 1 base and J by 5 bases, leaving 13 bases between them. In nucleotides, the CDR3 is TGCGCCAGCAGCTTGCAGGCAGGCATCGACGAGCAGTACTTC. Translating gives CASSLQAGIDEQYF. Together with reference TRBV5-1 and TRBJ2-7, the CDR3 gives the full variable domain: KAGVTQTPRYLIKTRGQQVTLSCSPISGHRSVSWYQQTPGQGLQFLFEYFSETQRNKGNFPGRFSGRQFSNSRSEMNVSTLELGDSALYLCASSLQAGIDEQYFGPGTRLTVT.

The chain carries TRBV15 and TRBJ1-5; D is unresolved. CDR1 LNHNV and CDR2 YYDKDF come from the germline V gene (reference sequence). The length of the CDR3 is 16 residues. Deletions cut 0 bases from V and 4 bases from J, with 13 bases between. The CDR3 spells CATSRDQGRTNQPQHF. The DNA for the CDR3 is TGTGCCACCAGCAGAGATCAAGGGCGGACTAATCAGCCCCAGCATTTT.

This rearrangement joins TRBV10-1 to TRBJ2-5; 11 bases are a match to TRBD2. CDR3 length: 17 amino acids. Germline CDR1 reads WNHNN; CDR2 reads SYGVQD (reference sequence). V dropped 0 bases and J dropped 2; count of bases not matched to a gene: 5. The DNA for the CDR3 is TGCGCCAGCAGTGAGTCGTACACTAGCGGGAGACAAGAGACCCAGTACTTC. Protein product: CASSESYTSGRQETQYF.

This clone was observed once. The chain uses TRBV9 and TRBJ1-3; D gene ambiguous. Trimming pared 4 bases from V and 0 bases from J, leaving 14 bases between. This CDR3 is 16 amino acids long. Germline assignment: CDR1 SGDLS and CDR2 YYNGEE. CDR3 region: CASSPRTGNSGNTIYF. In DNA form, the CDR3 reads TGTGCCAGCAGCCCTCGGACGGGAAACTCTGGAAACACCATATATTTT.

This clone was observed once. V and J are TRBV28 and TRBJ1-2, with 7 positions matching TRBD1. Germline V gene lookup returns CDR1 MDHEN and CDR2 SYDVKM. This CDR3 contains 12 residues. With 4 bases clipped from V and 8 bases from J, the junction kept 4 bases outside the gene matches. DNA for the CDR3: TGTGCCAGCAGTTCCCAGGGGGTGGGCTACACCTTC. This gives the protein CASSSQGVGYTF.

This chain uses TRBV28 with TRBJ2-7; the D is unclear. The CDR3 runs to 11 residues. Trimming left V 7 bases short and J 7 bases short, with 11 bases between. CDR1 is MDHEN and CDR2 is SYDVKM in the germline V gene. In DNA, the CDR3 is TGTGCCAGCACTCTAGGAGCGGAGCAGTACTTC. Its translation: CASTLGAEQYF.

This chain joins TRBV30 and TRBJ1-6; possible D gene TRBD1, 5 bases. The CDR3 sequence is 15 residues long. Germline loops: CDR1 GTSNPN, CDR2 SVGIG (reference sequence). V was clipped by 3 bases and J by 7 bases, with 16 bases between them. The CDR3 DNA reads as TGTGCCTGGAGGGGCCGTGACAGCGCGAATTCACCCCTCCACTTT. The encoded protein is CAWRGRDSANSPLHF. The full variable domain, in which reference TRBV30 and TRBJ1-6 provide the parts outside the CDR3, is SQTIHQWPATLVQPVGSPLSLECTVEGTSNPNLYWYRQAAGRGLQLLFYSVGIGQISSEVPQNLSASRPQDRQFILSSKKLLLSDSGFYLCAWRGRDSANSPLHFGNGTRLTVT.